These 26 T cell receptor beta chains originate from one sample sequenced in a study of T cells in Graves' hyperthyroidism and ophthalmopathy. TCR beta CDR3 region amplification was performed from RNA transcripts. An initial round of RT-PCR targeting the TCR CDR3 relied on the HTBI primer set. TCRdb re-called the multiplex PCR reads through MiXCR, storing one row per CDR3 protein. This sample has fewer than 400,000 distinct CDR3 sequences, with over 12% found just once. What was sequenced was blood. Every receptor here comes from a middle-aged man with Graves' ophthalmopathy.

The V gene is TRBV19, the J gene TRBJ2-7; D might be TRBD2 (6 bases). V was pared by 1 base and J by 2 bases, with 9 bases between. The CDR3 spans 14 residues. CDR1 and CDR2 (germline): LNHDA, SQIVND (reference sequence). CDR3 in amino acids: CASSIAPGAYEQYF. The CDR3 bases are TGTGCCAGTAGTATAGCCCCGGGGGCCTACGAGCAGTACTTC.

This clonotype was counted ten times or more. The chain has TRBV10-2 and TRBJ2-7, with a tentative D call TRBD2 (6 bases). V dropped 5 bases and J dropped 0 bases, with 14 bases sitting between them. Germline V gene sequence: CDR1 WSHSY, CDR2 SAAADI. The CDR3 runs to 15 residues. Written as DNA, the CDR3 is TGCGCCAGCAGTACGGTAGCGGTGAGCTCCTACGAGCAGTACTTC. It is translated as CASSTVAVSSYEQYF.

This clonotype was found many times. V and J are TRBV5-1 and TRBJ1-1; 8 bases fit TRBD1. Germline-derived CDR1 and CDR2 are SGHRS and YFSETQ. After removal of 0 bases from V and 1 base from J, the junction contained 8 bases not matched to a gene. The length of the CDR3 is 17 residues. The CDR3 spells CASSLAAGGSGNTEAFF. Written as DNA, the CDR3 is TGCGCCAGCAGCTTGGCTGCAGGGGGCAGTGGGAACACTGAAGCTTTCTTT.

The V and J genes are TRBV28 and TRBJ2-7; D possibly corresponds to TRBD1 (5 bases). The germline V gene encodes CDR1 MDHEN and CDR2 SYDVKM. The V and J ends lost 10 bases and 4 bases respectively, with 8 bases between them. This CDR3 contains 10 residues. CDR3 sequence (DNA): TGTGCCACTTCAGGGTACGAGCAGTACTTC. Its translation is CATSGYEQYF.

Ten or more counts support this clonotype. This rearrangement joins TRBV12-3 or TRBV12-4 to TRBJ2-3; 8 bases agree with TRBD2. The CDR3 loop spans 19 amino acids. V lost 4 bases, J lost 2 bases, and 17 bases stayed unmatched. For the CDR3, the DNA is TGTGCCAGCAGTTCGCGGGGAACGGGAGGGCCGAGACACACAGATACGCAGTATTTT. This translates into CASSSRGTGGPRHTDTQYF.

The chain recombines TRBV19 with TRBJ1-1, with D unclear. Looked up from germline, CDR1 is LNHDA and CDR2 is SQIVND (reference sequence). The CDR3 loop spans 13 amino acids. V was clipped by 4 bases and J by 4 bases, with 10 bases between them. Written as DNA, the CDR3 is TGTGCCAGTAGTACCGGGAGAAGCACTGAAGCTTTCTTT. The encoded protein is CASSTGRSTEAFF.

This clonotype showed up many times. V is TRBV30 and J is TRBJ2-3; 9 bases line up with TRBD2. With V trimmed by 6 bases and J by 6 bases, 13 bases remained unmatched. CDR1 is GTSNPN and CDR2 is SVGIG in the germline V gene (reference sequence). The CDR3 runs 15 residues. Written as DNA, the CDR3 is TGTGCCTGCCGTATTAGCGGGAGCGTCACCGATACGCAGTATTTT. Amino acids: CACRISGSVTDTQYF.

This clonotype showed up just a few times. The junction shows a germline mismatch at one end, possibly a read error. The rearrangement uses TRBV19 and TRBJ2-5, with 7 bases aligning to TRBD1. CDR1 is LNHDA, CDR2 SQIVND, per germline (reference sequence). The CDR3 contains 14 residues. The CDR3 DNA is TGTGCCAGTAGCCCGACAGGGTACCAAGAGATCCAGTACTTC. This encodes CASSPTGYQEIQYF.

The gene calls are TRBV6-1 and TRBJ1-5, with D uncertain. Germline values: CDR1 MNHNS, CDR2 SASEGT. Trimming cost V 1 base and J 9 bases, with 10 bases left between them. The CDR3 sequence is 13 residues long. The CDR3 loop reads CASSEGQIRPQHF. DNA for the CDR3: TGTGCCAGCAGTGAAGGGCAGATCAGGCCCCAGCATTTT.

To note about this clonotype: With a much larger clone just one base away, this may be a read error. The J gene is TRBJ2-7, the V gene TRBV30; D is perhaps TRBD2 (5 bases). The CDR3 is made up of 15 amino acids. The germline V gene has CDR1 GTSNPN and CDR2 SVGIG (reference sequence). V shed 5 bases and J shed 3 bases, with 20 bases lying between them. CDR3 loop: CAWEVPETTSYEQYF. The CDR3 DNA reads as TGTGCCTGGGAAGTTCCCGAGACTACAAGCTACGAGCAGTACTTC.

The rearrangement uses TRBV7-9 and TRBJ2-1; D might be TRBD1 (6 bases). The germline V gene has CDR1 SEHNR and CDR2 FQNEAQ (reference sequence). This CDR3 comprises 16 residues. V was pared by 1 base and J by 6 bases, with 16 bases between. DNA for the CDR3: TGTGCCAGCAGCTTAGGGGCACAGGGAAGTGCCAATGAGCAGTTCTTC. Translation gives CASSLGAQGSANEQFF.

This clonotype was observed many times. The V and J genes are TRBV24-1 and TRBJ2-1; 9 bases are shared with TRBD2. The germline V gene has CDR1 KGHDR and CDR2 SFDVKD. This CDR3 spans 14 amino acids. V lost 6 bases to trimming and J lost 7 bases; unmatched junction nucleotides: 6. The CDR3 sequence: CATSSSGRANEQFF. In nucleotides, the CDR3 is TGTGCCACCAGTAGTAGCGGGAGAGCAAATGAGCAGTTCTTC.

The chain links TRBV10-3 to TRBJ2-1; TRBD2 aligns across 15 bases. The CDR3 runs 17 residues. Germline V gene data show CDR1 as ENHRY and CDR2 as SYGVKD. V dropped 0 bases and J dropped 7; count of bases not matched to a gene: 4. CDR3 sequence reads: CAISESEGLAGGNEQFF. CDR3 bases: TGTGCCATCAGTGAGTCGGAGGGACTAGCGGGAGGTAATGAGCAGTTCTTC.

Only a few counts were recorded for this clonotype. The rearrangement uses TRBV25-1 and TRBJ1-2; D perhaps matches TRBD1 (6 bases). The CDR3 extends over 12 amino acids. Between the trimmed V and J ends, which lost 6 bases and 4 bases, there was a span of 9 bases. Germline V gives CDR1 MGHDK, CDR2 SYGVNS. CDR3 bases: TGTGCCAGCAGAGACAGGCTCTATGGCTACACCTTC. Its translation: CASRDRLYGYTF.

CDR3 sequence reads: CASSTAGREYNEQFF. CDR3 bases: TGTGCCAGCAGCACCGCCGGGAGGGAGTACAATGAGCAGTTCTTC. This sequence joins TRBV28 and TRBJ2-1; 8 positions agree with TRBD2. This CDR3 spans 15 amino acids. The V gene end was trimmed by 6 bases and the J gene end by 4 bases; junction bases not matched to a gene: 8. Germline values: CDR1 MDHEN, CDR2 SYDVKM.

This clonotype appeared many times. The V and J genes are TRBV2 and TRBJ2-3; D ambiguous. V dropped 1 base and J dropped 2 bases, with 7 bases sitting between them. Germline V gives CDR1 SNHLY, CDR2 FYNNEI. The CDR3 extends over 14 amino acids. In DNA, the CDR3 is TGTGCCAGCAGTGAAGTGGGGTTCACAGATACGCAGTATTTT. Translating it yields CASSEVGFTDTQYF.

As for this clonotype: Given a much more abundant clone one base away, this may be a read error. This chain uses TRBV20-1 with TRBJ2-1; D is uncertain. The CDR3 has 12 amino acids. The germline gives CDR1 DFQATT, CDR2 SNEGSKA (reference sequence). The CDR3 here is CSAPKTYNEQLF. CDR3 DNA sequence: TGCAGTGCTCCTAAGACCTACAATGAGCAGCTCTTC.

This clonotype was found many times. The genes are TRBV20-1 and TRBJ2-1, with TRBD1 matching over 8 bases. J gave up 0 bases and V 7 bases, and 5 bases lay outside the gene matches. Germline lookup yields CDR1 DFQATT and CDR2 SNEGSKA (reference sequence). This CDR3 comprises 14 residues. CDR3 sequence reads: CSVQTGVSYNEQFF. CDR3 nucleotides: TGCAGTGTACAGACAGGGGTCTCCTACAATGAGCAGTTCTTC.

This clonotype occurred many times. This chain links TRBV3-1 with TRBJ2-1, with 9 bases lining up with TRBD1. CDR1 is LGHDT, CDR2 YNNKEL, per germline (reference sequence). Trimming cost V 1 base and J 5 bases; bases outside gene matches: 3. The CDR3 has 15 residues. The CDR3 region has the DNA TGTGCCAGCAGCCAAGCCGGGACAGGGAACAATGAGCAGTTCTTC. Translated, it gives CASSQAGTGNNEQFF.

This clonotype was recorded a few times. This chain uses TRBV30 with TRBJ2-2; no clear D gene. This CDR3 spans 14 amino acids. The V gene's germline CDR1 is GTSNPN and CDR2 SVGIG (reference sequence). Trimming removed 0 bases from V and 9 bases from J, with 14 bases in between. CDR3 sequence: CAWSVVLRGRELFF. In nucleotides, the CDR3 is TGTGCCTGGAGTGTTGTGTTGCGTGGCCGGGAGCTGTTTTTT.

This clonotype was recorded at least ten times. V is TRBV20-1 and J is TRBJ2-7; no reliable D call. Trimming cost V 6 bases and J 2 bases, with 14 bases left between them. The germline CDR1 and CDR2 sequences are DFQATT and SNEGSKA (reference sequence). CDR3 length: 13 amino acids. The CDR3 protein is CSANTENPYEQYF. The DNA of the CDR3 is TGCAGTGCAAATACAGAAAACCCCTACGAGCAGTACTTC.

In this sample, this clonotype turned up many times. The chain recombines TRBV28 with TRBJ2-7, with 9 bases matching TRBD2. The CDR3 contains 14 residues. The V segment lost 6 bases and the J segment 0 bases; nucleotides outside the gene matches: 3. Germline values: CDR1 MDHEN, CDR2 SYDVKM. The CDR3 sequence is CASRLLAGSYEQYF. The CDR3 DNA reads as TGTGCCAGCAGACTACTAGCGGGCTCCTACGAGCAGTACTTC.

This clonotype appeared many times. The chain combines TRBV12-3 or TRBV12-4 with TRBJ2-7, with D perhaps matching TRBD1 (6 bases). Trimming removed 6 bases from V and 2 bases from J, with 17 bases in between. The CDR3 is 15 residues long. The CDR3 nucleotides are TGTGCCAGCAGCCCCACCAGGGGTTCGGCCTACGAGCAGTACTTC. Amino acids: CASSPTRGSAYEQYF.

In this sample, this clonotype turned up many times. The genes are TRBV2 and TRBJ1-1; D is unclear. Germline loops: CDR1 SNHLY, CDR2 FYNNEI. The CDR3 spans 12 residues. V gave up 6 bases and J gave up 11 bases, with 16 bases separating them. The CDR3 DNA reads as TGTGCCAGCAGCCAAGTCCGCCTGTTGGCTTTCTTT. Translating gives CASSQVRLLAFF. Based on the CDR3 plus reference TRBV2 and TRBJ1-1, the full variable domain is EPEVTQTPSHQVTQMGQEVILRCVPISNHLYFYWYRQILGQKVEFLVSFYNNEISEKSEIFDDQFSVERPDGSNFTLKIRSTKLEDSAMYFCASSQVRLLAFFGQGTRLTVV.

The gene calls are TRBV27 and TRBJ2-3; D is unclear. Germline V gene lookup returns CDR1 MNHEY and CDR2 SMNVEV (reference sequence). The CDR3 has 15 amino acids. V lost 6 bases, J lost 0 bases, and 13 bases lay in between. In DNA form, the CDR3 reads TGTGCCAGCAGCATTAACGCCGATAGCACAGATACGCAGTATTTT. Translating it yields CASSINADSTDTQYF.

This clonotype was detected many times. This chain joins TRBV12-3 or TRBV12-4 and TRBJ2-1, with TRBD2 matching over 9 bases. This CDR3 is 16 amino acids long. The ends lost 3 bases at V and 9 bases at J; junction bases unmatched: 12. In nucleotides, the CDR3 is TGTGCCAGCAGTTTTAGGTCCGGGACTAGCTACTGTGAGCAGTTCTTC. This gives the protein CASSFRSGTSYCEQFF.